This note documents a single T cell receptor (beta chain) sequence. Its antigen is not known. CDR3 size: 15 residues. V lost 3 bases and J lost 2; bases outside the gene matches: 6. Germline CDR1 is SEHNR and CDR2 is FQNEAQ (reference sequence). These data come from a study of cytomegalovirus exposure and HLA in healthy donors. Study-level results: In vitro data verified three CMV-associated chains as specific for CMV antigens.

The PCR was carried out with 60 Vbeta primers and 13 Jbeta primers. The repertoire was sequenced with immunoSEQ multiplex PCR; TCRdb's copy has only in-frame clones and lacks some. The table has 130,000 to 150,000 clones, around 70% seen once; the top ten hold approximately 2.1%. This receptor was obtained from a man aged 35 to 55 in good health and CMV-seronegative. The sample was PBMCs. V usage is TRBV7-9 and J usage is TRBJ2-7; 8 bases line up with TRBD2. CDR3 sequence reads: CASSLPGLGPYEQYF. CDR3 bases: TGTGCCAGCAGCTTGCCGGGACTAGGGCCCTACGAGCAGTACTTC.